This T cell receptor (beta chain) came from a study of cytomegalovirus exposure and HLA in healthy donors. Broader study findings: A subsequent analysis found that TCR clusters from the first cohort also tended to co-occur in the roughly 120 validation repertoires, with around 94% of cluster scores above 0.

On this clone: Its specificity is unknown.

The CDR3 runs to 12 residues. Deletions cut 7 bases from V and 5 bases from J, with 9 bases between. Germline CDR1 and CDR2: MNHEY and SVGAGI. Method: immunoSEQ multiplex PCR; TCRdb's copy keeps in-frame clones and lacks some. The table shows around 70,000 clones, with about nine tenths occurring only once. This receptor was identified in a man between 18 and 29 years old in good health and CMV-seronegative. Sequencing was done on a sample of PBMCs. The genes are TRBV6-5 and TRBJ1-5; D ambiguous. The CDR3, as DNA: TGTGCCAGCAAAGCGGGAGATCAGCCCCAGCATTTT. This translates into CASKAGDQPQHF.